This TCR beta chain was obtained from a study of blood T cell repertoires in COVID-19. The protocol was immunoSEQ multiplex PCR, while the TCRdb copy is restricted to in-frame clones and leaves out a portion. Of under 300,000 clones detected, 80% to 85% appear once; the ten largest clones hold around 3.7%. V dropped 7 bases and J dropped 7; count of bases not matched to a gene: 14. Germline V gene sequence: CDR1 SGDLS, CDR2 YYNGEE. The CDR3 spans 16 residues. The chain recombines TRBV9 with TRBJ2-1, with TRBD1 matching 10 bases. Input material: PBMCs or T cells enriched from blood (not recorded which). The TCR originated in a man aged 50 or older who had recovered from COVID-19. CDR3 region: CASGGGPGQGWNEQFF. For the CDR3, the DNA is TGTGCCAGCGGCGGGGGACCGGGACAGGGGTGGAATGAGCAGTTCTTC.